This T cell receptor beta chain emerged from a study of shared clonotypes between healthy human individuals. Generated by immunoSEQ multiplex PCR, the TCRdb table keeps only in-frame clones and is missing some. The sample yields around 500,000 clones, roughly 77% seen once. The CDR3 spans 13 residues. V shed 1 base and J shed 5 bases, with 8 bases lying between them. CDR1 is SGDLS and CDR2 is YYNGEE in the germline V gene. The table lists this clone with a few counts. The sample was PBMCs. This receptor was identified in a woman aged 35 to 49 in good health. Some clones in this sample may be carry-over from other donors' samples. The genes are TRBV9 and TRBJ2-3; D is possibly TRBD1 or TRBD2 (5 bases each). Here the CDR3 reads CASSVRGEDTQYF. CDR3 DNA sequence: TGTGCCAGCAGCGTAAGAGGGGAAGATACGCAGTATTTT.